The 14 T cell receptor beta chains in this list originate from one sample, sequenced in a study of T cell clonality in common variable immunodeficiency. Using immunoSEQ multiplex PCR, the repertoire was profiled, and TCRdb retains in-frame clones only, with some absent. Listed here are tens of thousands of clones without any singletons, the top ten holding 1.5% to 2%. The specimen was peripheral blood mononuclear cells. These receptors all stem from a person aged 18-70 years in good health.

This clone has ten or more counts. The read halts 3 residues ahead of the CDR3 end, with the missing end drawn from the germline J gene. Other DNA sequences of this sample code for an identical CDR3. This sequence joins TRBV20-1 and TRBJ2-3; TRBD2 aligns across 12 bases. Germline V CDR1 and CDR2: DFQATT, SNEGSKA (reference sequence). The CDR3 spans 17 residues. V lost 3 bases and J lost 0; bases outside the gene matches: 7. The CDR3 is CSASPPLAGGSTDTQYF. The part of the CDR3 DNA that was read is TGCAGTGCTAGTCCCCCCCTAGCGGGAGGGAGCACAGATACG.

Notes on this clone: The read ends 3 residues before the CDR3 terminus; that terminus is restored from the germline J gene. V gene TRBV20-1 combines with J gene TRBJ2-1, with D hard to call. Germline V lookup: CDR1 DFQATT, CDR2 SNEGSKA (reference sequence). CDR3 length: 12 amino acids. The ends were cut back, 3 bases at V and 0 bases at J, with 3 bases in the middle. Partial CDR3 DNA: TGCAGTGCTAGTAGCTCCTACAATGAG. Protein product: CSASSSYNE. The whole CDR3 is CSASSSYNEQFF.

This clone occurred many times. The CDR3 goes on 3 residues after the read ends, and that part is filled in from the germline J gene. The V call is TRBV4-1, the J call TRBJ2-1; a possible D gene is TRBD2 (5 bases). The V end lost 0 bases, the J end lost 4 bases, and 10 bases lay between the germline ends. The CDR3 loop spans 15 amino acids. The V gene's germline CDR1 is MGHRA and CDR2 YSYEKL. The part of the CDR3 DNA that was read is TGCGCCAGCAGCCAAGATTCTAGCCCGTACAATGAG. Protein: CASSQDSSPYNE. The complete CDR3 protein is CASSQDSSPYNEQFF.

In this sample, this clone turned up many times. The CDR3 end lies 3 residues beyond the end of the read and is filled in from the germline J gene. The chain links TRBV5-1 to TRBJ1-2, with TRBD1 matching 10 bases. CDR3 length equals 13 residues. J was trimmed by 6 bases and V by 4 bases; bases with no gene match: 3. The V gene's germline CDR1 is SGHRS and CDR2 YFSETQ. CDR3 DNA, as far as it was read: TGCGCCAGCAGCGGAGGGACAGGGGATGGC. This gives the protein CASSGGTGDG. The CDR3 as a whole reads CASSGGTGDGYTF.

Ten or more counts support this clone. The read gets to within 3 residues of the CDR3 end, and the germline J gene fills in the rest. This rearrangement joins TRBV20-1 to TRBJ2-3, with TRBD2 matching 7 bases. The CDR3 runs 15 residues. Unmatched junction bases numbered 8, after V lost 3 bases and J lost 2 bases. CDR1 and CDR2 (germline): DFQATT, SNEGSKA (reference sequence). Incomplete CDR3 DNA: TGCAGTGCTAGTAGGGCGGGAGAGATCACAGATACG. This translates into CSASRAGEITDT. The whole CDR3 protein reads CSASRAGEITDTQYF.

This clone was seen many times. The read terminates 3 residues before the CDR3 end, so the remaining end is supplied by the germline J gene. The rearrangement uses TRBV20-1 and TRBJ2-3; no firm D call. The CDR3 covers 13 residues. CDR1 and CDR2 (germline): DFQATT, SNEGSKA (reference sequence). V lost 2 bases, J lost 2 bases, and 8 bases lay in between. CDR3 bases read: TGCAGTGCTAGAAGCTCTCCCACAGATACG. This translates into CSARSSPTDT. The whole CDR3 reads CSARSSPTDTQYF.

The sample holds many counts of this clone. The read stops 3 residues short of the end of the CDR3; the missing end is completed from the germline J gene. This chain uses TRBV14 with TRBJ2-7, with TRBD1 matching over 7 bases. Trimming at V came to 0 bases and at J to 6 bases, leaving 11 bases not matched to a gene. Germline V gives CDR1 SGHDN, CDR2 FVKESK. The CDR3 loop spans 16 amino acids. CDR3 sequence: CASSQDPLRGMVEQYF. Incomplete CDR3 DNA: TGTGCCAGCAGCCAAGACCCTCTCAGGGGGATGGTCGAG. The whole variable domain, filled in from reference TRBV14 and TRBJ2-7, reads EAGVTQFPSHSVIEKGQTVTLRCDPISGHDNLYWYRRVMGKEIKFLLHFVKESKQDESGMPNNRFLAERTGGTYSTLKVQPAELEDSGVYFCASSQDPLRGMVEQYFGPGTRLTVT.

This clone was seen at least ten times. CDR3 amino acids: CASRISGSGDEQFF. Incomplete CDR3 DNA: TGTGCCAGCAGGATTAGCGGGAGTGGCGATGAG. The V call is TRBV3-1 (or the pseudogene TRBV3-2), the J call TRBJ2-1; 9 bases align to TRBD2. The CDR3 end falls 3 residues outside the read, so it is completed with the germline J gene. CDR3 length: 14 amino acids. Per germline, CDR1 LGHDT and CDR2 YNNKEL (reference sequence). The J segment lost 8 bases and the V segment lost 6 bases, leaving 8 bases of the junction unmatched.

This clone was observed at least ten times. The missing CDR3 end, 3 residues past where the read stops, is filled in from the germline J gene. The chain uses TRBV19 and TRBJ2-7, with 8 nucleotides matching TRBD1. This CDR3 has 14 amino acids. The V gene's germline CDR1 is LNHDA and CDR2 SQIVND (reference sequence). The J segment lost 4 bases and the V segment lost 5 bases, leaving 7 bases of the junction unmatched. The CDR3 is CASSGSGGAYEQYF. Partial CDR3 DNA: TGTGCCAGTAGTGGTTCAGGGGGCGCGTACGAG. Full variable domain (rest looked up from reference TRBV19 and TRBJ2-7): DGGITQSPKYLFRKEGQNVTLSCEQNLNHDAMYWYRQDPGQGLRLIYYSQIVNDFQKGDIAEGYSVSREKKESFPLTVTSAQKNPTAFYLCASSGSGGAYEQYFGPGTRLTVT.

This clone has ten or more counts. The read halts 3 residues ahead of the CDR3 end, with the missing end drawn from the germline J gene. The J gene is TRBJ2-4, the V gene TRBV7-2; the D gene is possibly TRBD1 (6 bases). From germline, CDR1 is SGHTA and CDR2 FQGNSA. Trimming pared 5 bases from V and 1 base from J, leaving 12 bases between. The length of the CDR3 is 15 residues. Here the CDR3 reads CASSPAGVAKNIQYF. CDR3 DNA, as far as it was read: TGTGCCAGCAGCCCCGCAGGGGTGGCCAAAAACATT.

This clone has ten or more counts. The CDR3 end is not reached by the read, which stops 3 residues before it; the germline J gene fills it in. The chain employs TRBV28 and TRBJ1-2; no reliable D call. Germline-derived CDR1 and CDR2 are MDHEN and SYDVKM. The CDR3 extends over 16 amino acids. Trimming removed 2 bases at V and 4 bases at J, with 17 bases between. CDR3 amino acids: CASSLRVEVSAYGYTF. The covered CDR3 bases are TGTGCCAGCAGTTTACGGGTTGAAGTCTCGGCCTATGGC.

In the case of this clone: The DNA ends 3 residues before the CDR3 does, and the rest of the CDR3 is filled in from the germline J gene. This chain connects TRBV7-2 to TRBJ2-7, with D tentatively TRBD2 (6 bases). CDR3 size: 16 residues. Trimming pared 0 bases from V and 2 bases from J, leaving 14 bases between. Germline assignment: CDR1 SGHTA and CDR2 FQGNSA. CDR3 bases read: TGTGCCAGCAGCTTAGCCGTGGGACTTCCCCCCTACGAG. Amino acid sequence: CASSLAVGLPPYE. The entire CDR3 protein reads CASSLAVGLPPYEQYF.

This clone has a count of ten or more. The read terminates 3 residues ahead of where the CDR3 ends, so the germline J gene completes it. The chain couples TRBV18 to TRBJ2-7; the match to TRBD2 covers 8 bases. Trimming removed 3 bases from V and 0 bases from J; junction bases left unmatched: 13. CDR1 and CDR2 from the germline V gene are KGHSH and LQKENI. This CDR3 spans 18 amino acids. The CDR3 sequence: CASSPGTSGFRSSYEQYF. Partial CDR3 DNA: TGTGCCAGCTCACCTGGCACTAGCGGATTTCGGAGCTCCTACGAG.

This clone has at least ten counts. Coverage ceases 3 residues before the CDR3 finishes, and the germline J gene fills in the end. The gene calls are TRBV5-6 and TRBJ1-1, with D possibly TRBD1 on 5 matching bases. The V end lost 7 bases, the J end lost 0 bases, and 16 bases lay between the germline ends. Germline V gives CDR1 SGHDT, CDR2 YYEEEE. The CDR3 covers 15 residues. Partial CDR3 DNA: TGTGCCAGCGGGCCGGTGGGGGGGATGAACACTGAA. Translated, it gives CASGPVGGMNTE. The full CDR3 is CASGPVGGMNTEAFF.